Each of the 23 T cell receptor beta chains below was sequenced from the same sample in a study of monozygotic twins with inflammatory bowel disease. TCRdb re-called the 5' RACE reads, yielding one record per CDR3 amino acid sequence without DNA. The sample totals about 450,000 distinct CDR3 sequences. Sequencing was performed on blood. The origin of the receptors is a human donor with ulcerative colitis or Crohn's disease, or a healthy co-twin of an affected twin (not recorded which).

The rearrangement links TRBV6-1 to TRBJ1-6. This CDR3 has 15 residues. CDR1 is MNHNS, CDR2 SASEGT, per germline. The CDR3 loop reads CASSEYGLINSPLHF.

The V gene is TRBV10-3, the J gene TRBJ2-1; with no DNA, the TCRdb D assignment of TRBD2 cannot be verified. This CDR3 comprises 15 residues. In germline, CDR1 is ENHRY, CDR2 SYGVKD. CDR3 loop: CAISEDPSAYNEQFF.

V gene TRBV29-1 combines with J gene TRBJ2-3. The germline V gene encodes CDR1 SQVTM and CDR2 ANQGSEA. The CDR3 consists of 14 residues. The CDR3 sequence: CSVERGLSTDTQYF.

This chain links TRBV7-8 with TRBJ1-5. Germline CDR1 is SGHVS and CDR2 is FQNEAQ. The CDR3 runs 12 residues. The CDR3: CASSLDTQPQHF.

This chain joins TRBV20-1 and TRBJ2-1. The CDR3 extends over 14 amino acids. Germline CDR1 and CDR2: DFQATT and SNEGSKA (reference sequence). CDR3: CSARDIDSYNEQFF.

J is TRBJ2-3 and V is TRBV7-2; TCRdb calls TRBD1, which cannot be checked without DNA. CDR3 size: 16 residues. CDR1 SGHTA and CDR2 FQGNSA come from the germline V gene. The CDR3 region is CASSLVVGALGDTQYF.

J is TRBJ1-3 and V is TRBV3-1; TCRdb selects TRBD1, and the lack of DNA leaves this call unchecked. This CDR3 region has 15 residues. Germline V gene sequence: CDR1 LGHDT, CDR2 YNNKEL (reference sequence). The CDR3 is CASSLREIDGNTIYF. Based on the CDR3 plus reference TRBV3-1 and TRBJ1-3, the full variable domain is DTAVSQTPKYLVTQMGNDKSIKCEQNLGHDTMYWYKQDSKKFLKIMFSYNNKELIINETVPNRFSPKSPDKAHLNLHINSLELGDSAVYFCASSLREIDGNTIYFGEGSWLTVV.

The chain joins TRBV28 to TRBJ2-7; TCRdb indicates TRBD1, and absent DNA this call remains unverified. The CDR3 contains 15 residues. Germline V gene data show CDR1 as MDHEN and CDR2 as SYDVKM. The CDR3 loop is CASSARPEPVYEQYF.

V gene TRBV5-1 combines with J gene TRBJ2-7; TCRdb selects TRBD1, and the lack of DNA leaves this call unchecked. The germline CDR1 and CDR2 sequences are SGHRS and YFSETQ. This CDR3 comprises 15 residues. The CDR3 reads CASTKDGHWPQEQYF.

The rearrangement links TRBV20-1 to TRBJ2-5. Germline V gene data show CDR1 as DFQATT and CDR2 as SNEGSKA (reference sequence). CDR3 length equals 14 residues. CDR3: CSASPEDRQETQYF.

The CDR3 reads CASSLVPDSNQPQHF. V and J are TRBV5-1 and TRBJ1-5; the TCRdb D gene call, TRBD1, has no DNA to confirm it. CDR1 and CDR2 from the germline V gene are SGHRS and YFSETQ. The CDR3 is made up of 15 amino acids.

V gene TRBV7-9 combines with J gene TRBJ2-1; TCRdb picks TRBD2, but there is no DNA to check that call. CDR3 size: 15 residues. Germline CDR1 SEHNR, CDR2 FQNEAQ (reference sequence). The CDR3 spells CASSFASVFNNEQFF.

J is TRBJ2-2 and V is TRBV4-3; the D call of TRBD1 rests on TCRdb alone, since no DNA is present to check it. The CDR3 is 13 residues long. CDR1 is LGHNA, CDR2 YSLEER, per germline. This chain's CDR3 is CASSQDRAGELFF.

This rearrangement joins TRBV20-1 to TRBJ2-7. The CDR3 is 14 amino acids. The germline V gene has CDR1 DFQATT and CDR2 SNEGSKA (reference sequence). The CDR3 is CSARDRSRPYEQYF.

This chain connects TRBV28 to TRBJ2-7; TCRdb selects TRBD1, and the lack of DNA leaves this call unchecked. The CDR3 consists of 14 residues. Germline V gives CDR1 MDHEN, CDR2 SYDVKM. CDR3 amino acids: CASGTRQDTYEQYF. The variable domain in full, with the rest retrieved from reference TRBV28 and TRBJ2-7, is DVKVTQSSRYLVKRTGEKVFLECVQDMDHENMFWYRQDPGLGLRLIYFSYDVKMKEKGDIPEGYSVSREKKERFSLILESASTNQTSMYLCASGTRQDTYEQYFGPGTRLTVT.

The V call is TRBV18, the J call TRBJ1-1. CDR3 length equals 15 residues. Germline CDR1 is KGHSH and CDR2 is LQKENI. This CDR3 is CASSPPRDTNTEAFF. Looking up the rest from reference TRBV18 and TRBJ1-1 gives the full variable domain: NAGVMQNPRHLVRRRGQEARLRCSPMKGHSHVYWYRQLPEEGLKFMVYLQKENIIDESGMPKERFSAEFPKEGPSILRIQQVVRGDSAAYFCASSPPRDTNTEAFFGQGTRLTVV.

The chain recombines TRBV11-2 with TRBJ2-7. The germline CDR1 and CDR2 sequences are SGHAT and FQNNGV. The CDR3 has 14 amino acids. CDR3 in amino acids: CASSLVKVSYEQYF.

This chain connects TRBV7-3 to TRBJ2-3; TCRdb calls TRBD1, which cannot be checked without DNA. Germline lookup yields CDR1 SGHTA and CDR2 FQGTGA. There are 15 residues in the CDR3. The CDR3 reads CASSPDRASTDTQYF.

The chain combines TRBV7-2 with TRBJ1-1; the TRBD1 assignment by TCRdb is unverifiable without DNA. This CDR3 region has 14 residues. Germline CDR1 reads SGHTA; CDR2 reads FQGNSA. The chain's CDR3 is CASSYVPGGTEAFF.

The CDR3 spells CASSLLKNYGYTF. The chain joins TRBV3-1 to TRBJ1-2. The CDR3 totals 13 residues. Germline V gives CDR1 LGHDT, CDR2 YNNKEL (reference sequence). Complete variable domain (other parts from reference TRBV3-1 and TRBJ1-2): DTAVSQTPKYLVTQMGNDKSIKCEQNLGHDTMYWYKQDSKKFLKIMFSYNNKELIINETVPNRFSPKSPDKAHLNLHINSLELGDSAVYFCASSLLKNYGYTFGSGTRLTVV.

V is TRBV29-1 and J is TRBJ2-2; TCRdb's assignment of TRBD2 cannot be checked, as there is no DNA. Germline V lookup: CDR1 SQVTM, CDR2 ANQGSEA. This CDR3 region has 15 residues. CDR3 loop: CSVITSGSTTGELFF.

CDR3 amino acids: CSARDLYGLAGKSSYEQYF. This chain connects TRBV20-1 to TRBJ2-7; TCRdb designates TRBD2, a call that cannot be tested without DNA. Germline CDR1 and CDR2: DFQATT and SNEGSKA (reference sequence). The CDR3 is made up of 19 amino acids.

The chain employs TRBV7-6 and TRBJ2-5. This CDR3 spans 16 amino acids. Germline-derived CDR1 and CDR2 are SGHVS and FNYEAQ. The CDR3 loop reads CANSLASPAGGETQYF.